In its sample, the clone carrying this T cell receptor (beta chain) was seen a few times. As yet, its antigen is unknown. This entry comes from a study of T cell responses to AZD1222 COVID-19 vaccine. About the research overall: Doses given second, at about 4 or about 12 weeks, were pooled. Study outcomes and limitations: In a largely white British group with more females than males, clonal diversity was possibly underestimated. Close to half of spike-specific TCRs reportedly recognize unmutated variant regions. Only a handful of AZD1222 recipients, several in all, had baseline seropositivity.

The data were produced by immunoSEQ multiplex PCR, yet TCRdb's version contains in-frame clones alone and is incomplete. Of under 70,000 clones detected, roughly 70% appear once; the ten largest clones hold about 14%. CDR1 and CDR2 (germline): ENHRY, SYGVKD. Trimming removed 2 bases from V and 0 bases from J, with 7 bases in between. The CDR3 has 14 residues. Sequencing was performed on peripheral blood, taken on day 0 of AZD1222 vaccination. This sequence originates from an adult in good health. This chain connects TRBV10-3 to TRBJ1-1; D not certain. CDR3 nucleotide sequence: TGTGCCATCAGTGAGGGATATTTGAACACTGAAGCTTTCTTT. Translation: CAISEGYLNTEAFF.